Ten or more counts support the clone carrying this T cell receptor (beta chain). What it binds is unknown. The record originates from a study of shared clonotypes between healthy human individuals. Findings of the study overall: Clonotype sharing among donors was expected to depend on sequencing depth. Clonotypes shared by all four sorted-subset donors had higher generation probabilities than non-shared clonotypes. In a few donors, around 5.5% of naive CD4 clonotypes appeared in common.

TCRdb's copy holds only in-frame clones and misses some; the assay was immunoSEQ multiplex PCR. The data hold more than 80,000 clones, with 67% observed a single time. The sequencing sample was made of memory CD8+ T cells sorted from blood. Subset indicated: CD45RO+ cells pooled with CCR7-negative TemRA cells. This clonotype was sampled from a man aged 25 to 40 in good health.

The CDR3, as DNA: TGTGCCAGCAGTTCAGGGGAATGGACCTACGAGCAGTACTTC. Its translation: CASSSGEWTYEQYF. The J gene is TRBJ2-7, the V gene TRBV28, with D perhaps matching TRBD1 (6 bases). Germline-derived CDR1 and CDR2 are MDHEN and SYDVKM. The CDR3 is 14 residues long. The germline V and J ends were trimmed by 4 bases and 2 bases, with 12 bases remaining between them.